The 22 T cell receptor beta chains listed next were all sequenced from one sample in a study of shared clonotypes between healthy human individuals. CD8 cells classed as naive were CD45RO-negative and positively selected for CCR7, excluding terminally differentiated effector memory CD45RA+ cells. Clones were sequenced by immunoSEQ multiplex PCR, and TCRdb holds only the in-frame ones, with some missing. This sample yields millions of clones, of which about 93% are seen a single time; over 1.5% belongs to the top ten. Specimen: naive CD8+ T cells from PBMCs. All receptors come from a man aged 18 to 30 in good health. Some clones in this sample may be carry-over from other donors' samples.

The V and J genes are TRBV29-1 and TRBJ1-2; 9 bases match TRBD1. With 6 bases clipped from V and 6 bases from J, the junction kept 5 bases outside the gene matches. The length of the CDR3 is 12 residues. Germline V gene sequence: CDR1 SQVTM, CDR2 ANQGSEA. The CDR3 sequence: CSVGQGIDGYTF. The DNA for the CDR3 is TGCAGCGTAGGACAGGGGATCGATGGCTACACCTTC.

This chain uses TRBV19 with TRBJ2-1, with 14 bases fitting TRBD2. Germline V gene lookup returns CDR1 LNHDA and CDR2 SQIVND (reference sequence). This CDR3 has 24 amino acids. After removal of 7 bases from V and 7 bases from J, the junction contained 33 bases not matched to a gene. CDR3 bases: TGTGCCAGTAACGTAGCATCCGGACTAGCGGGAGGAAGAAACCACAAAGAGCCGGGGAATGAGCAGTTCTTC. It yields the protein CASNVASGLAGGRNHKEPGNEQFF.

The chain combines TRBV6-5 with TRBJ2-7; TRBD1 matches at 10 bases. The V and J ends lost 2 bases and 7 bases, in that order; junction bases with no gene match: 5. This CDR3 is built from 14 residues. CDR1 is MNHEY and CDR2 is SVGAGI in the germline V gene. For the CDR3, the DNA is TGTGCCAGCAGTTACGGGACAGGGGCGGGTGAGCAGTACTTC. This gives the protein CASSYGTGAGEQYF.

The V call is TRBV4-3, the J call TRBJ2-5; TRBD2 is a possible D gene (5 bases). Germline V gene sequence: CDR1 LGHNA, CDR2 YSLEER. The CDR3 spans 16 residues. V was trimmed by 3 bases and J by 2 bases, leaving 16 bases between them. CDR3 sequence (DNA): TGCGCCAGCAGCCAGACCCGAGACGGGAAGCAAGAGACCCAGTACTTC. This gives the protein CASSQTRDGKQETQYF.

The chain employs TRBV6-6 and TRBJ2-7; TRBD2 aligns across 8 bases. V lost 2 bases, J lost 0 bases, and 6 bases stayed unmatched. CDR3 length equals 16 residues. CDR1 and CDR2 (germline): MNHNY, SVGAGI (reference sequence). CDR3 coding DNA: TGTGCCAGCAGTTACCCTCAGAGCGGGAGCTCCTACGAGCAGTACTTC. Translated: CASSYPQSGSSYEQYF.

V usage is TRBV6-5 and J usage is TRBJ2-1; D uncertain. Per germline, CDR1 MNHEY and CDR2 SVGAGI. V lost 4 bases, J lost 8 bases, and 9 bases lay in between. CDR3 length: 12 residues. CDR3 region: CASSSFGHEQFF. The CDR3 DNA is TGTGCCAGCAGTTCGTTTGGACATGAGCAGTTCTTC.

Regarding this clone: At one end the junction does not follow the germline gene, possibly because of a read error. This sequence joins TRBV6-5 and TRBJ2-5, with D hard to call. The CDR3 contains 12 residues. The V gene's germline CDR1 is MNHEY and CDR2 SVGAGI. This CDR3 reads CASSLLQETRYF. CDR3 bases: TGTGCCAGCAGTCTTTTGCAAGAGACCCGGTACTTC.

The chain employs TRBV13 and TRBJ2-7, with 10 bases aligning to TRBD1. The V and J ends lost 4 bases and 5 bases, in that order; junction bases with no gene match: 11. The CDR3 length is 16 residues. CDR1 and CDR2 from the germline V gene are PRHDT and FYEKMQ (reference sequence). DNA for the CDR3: TGTGCCAGCAGCTCAGCGTCGACAGGGGGCAAACACGAGCAGTACTTC. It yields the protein CASSSASTGGKHEQYF.

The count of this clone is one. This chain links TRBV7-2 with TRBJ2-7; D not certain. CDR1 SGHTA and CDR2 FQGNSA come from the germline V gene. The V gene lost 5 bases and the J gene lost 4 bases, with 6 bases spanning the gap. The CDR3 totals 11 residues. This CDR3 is CASSTGYEQYF. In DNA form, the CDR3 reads TGTGCCAGCAGCACGGGTTACGAGCAGTACTTC.

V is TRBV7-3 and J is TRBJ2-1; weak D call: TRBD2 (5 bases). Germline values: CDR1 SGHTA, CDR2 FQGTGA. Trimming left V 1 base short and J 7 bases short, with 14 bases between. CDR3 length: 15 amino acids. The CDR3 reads CASSLMSGWGNEQFF. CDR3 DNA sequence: TGTGCCAGCAGCTTAATGAGCGGTTGGGGTAATGAGCAGTTCTTC.

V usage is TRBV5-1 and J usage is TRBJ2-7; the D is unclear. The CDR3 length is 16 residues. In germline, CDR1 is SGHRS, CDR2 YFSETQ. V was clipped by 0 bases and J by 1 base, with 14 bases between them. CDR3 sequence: CASSLGPAPGSYEQYF. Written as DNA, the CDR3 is TGCGCCAGCAGCTTGGGTCCAGCCCCCGGGTCCTACGAGCAGTACTTC.

CDR3 in DNA: TGTGCCAGCAGTCCCACTCGGGGGGGCTACTATGGCTACACCTTC. This gives the protein CASSPTRGGYYGYTF. J is TRBJ1-2 and V is TRBV6-5; D is possibly TRBD1 (6 bases). Trimming pared 5 bases from V and 3 bases from J, leaving 16 bases between. Germline loops: CDR1 MNHEY, CDR2 SVGAGI. CDR3 length: 15 residues.

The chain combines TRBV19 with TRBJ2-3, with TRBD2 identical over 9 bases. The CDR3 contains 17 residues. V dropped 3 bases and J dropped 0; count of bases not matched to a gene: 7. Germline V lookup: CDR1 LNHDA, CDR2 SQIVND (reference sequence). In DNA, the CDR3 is TGTGCCAGTAGTATTTTTGGACTAGCGTCTAGCACAGATACGCAGTATTTT. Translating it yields CASSIFGLASSTDTQYF.

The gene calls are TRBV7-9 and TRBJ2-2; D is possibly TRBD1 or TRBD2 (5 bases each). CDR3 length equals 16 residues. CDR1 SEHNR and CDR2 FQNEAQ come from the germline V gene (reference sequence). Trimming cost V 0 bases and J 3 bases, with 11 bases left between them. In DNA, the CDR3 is TGTGCCAGCAGCTTAGCACCGGGACCCTACACCGGGGAGCTGTTTTTT. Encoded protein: CASSLAPGPYTGELFF.

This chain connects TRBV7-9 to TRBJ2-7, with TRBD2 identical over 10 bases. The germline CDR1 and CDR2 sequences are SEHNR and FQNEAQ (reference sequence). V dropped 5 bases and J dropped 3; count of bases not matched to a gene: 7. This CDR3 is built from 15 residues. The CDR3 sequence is CASSAQREGHYEQYF. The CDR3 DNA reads TGTGCCAGCAGCGCCCAGCGGGAGGGACACTACGAGCAGTACTTC.

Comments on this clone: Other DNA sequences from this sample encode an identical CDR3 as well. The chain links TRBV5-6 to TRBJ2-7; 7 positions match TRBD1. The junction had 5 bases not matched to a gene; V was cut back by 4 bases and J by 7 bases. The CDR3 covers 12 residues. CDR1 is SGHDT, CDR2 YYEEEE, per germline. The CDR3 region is CASSLGGLEQYF. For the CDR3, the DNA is TGTGCCAGCAGCCTAGGGGGCTTGGAGCAGTACTTC.

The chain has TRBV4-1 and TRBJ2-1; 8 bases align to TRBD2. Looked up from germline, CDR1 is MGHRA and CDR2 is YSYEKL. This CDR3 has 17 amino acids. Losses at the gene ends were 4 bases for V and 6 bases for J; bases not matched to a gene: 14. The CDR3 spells CASSPKASGRLGNEQFF. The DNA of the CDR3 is TGCGCCAGCAGCCCGAAGGCGAGCGGGAGATTGGGCAATGAGCAGTTCTTC.

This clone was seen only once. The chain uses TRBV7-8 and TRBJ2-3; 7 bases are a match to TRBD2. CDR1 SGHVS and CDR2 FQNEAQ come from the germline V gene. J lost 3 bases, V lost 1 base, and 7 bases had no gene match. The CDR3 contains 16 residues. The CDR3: CASSLVWASGTDTQYF. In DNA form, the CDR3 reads TGTGCCAGCAGCTTAGTGTGGGCTAGCGGAACAGATACGCAGTATTTT.

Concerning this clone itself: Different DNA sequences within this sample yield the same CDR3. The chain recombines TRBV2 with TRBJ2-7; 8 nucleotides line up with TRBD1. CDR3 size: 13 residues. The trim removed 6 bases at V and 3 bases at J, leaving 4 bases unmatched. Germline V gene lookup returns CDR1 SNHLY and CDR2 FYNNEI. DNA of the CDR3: TGTGCCAGCAGACCTGGACAGGGCTACGAGCAGTACTTC. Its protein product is CASRPGQGYEQYF.

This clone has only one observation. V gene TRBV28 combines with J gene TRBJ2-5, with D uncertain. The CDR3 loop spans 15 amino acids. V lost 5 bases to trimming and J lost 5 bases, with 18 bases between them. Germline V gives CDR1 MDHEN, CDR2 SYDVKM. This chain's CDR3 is CASSVGSVKRETQYF. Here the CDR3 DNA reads TGTGCCAGCAGTGTTGGGTCAGTTAAACGGGAGACCCAGTACTTC.

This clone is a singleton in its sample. Here the CDR3 reads CASRLAGVGTGELFF. For the CDR3, the DNA is TGTGCCAGCAGACTAGCGGGGGTAGGCACCGGGGAGCTGTTTTTT. The chain has TRBV27 and TRBJ2-2; TRBD2 matches 11 bases. The germline V gene has CDR1 MNHEY and CDR2 SMNVEV (reference sequence). The CDR3 covers 15 residues. With V trimmed by 6 bases and J by 4 bases, 4 bases remained unmatched.

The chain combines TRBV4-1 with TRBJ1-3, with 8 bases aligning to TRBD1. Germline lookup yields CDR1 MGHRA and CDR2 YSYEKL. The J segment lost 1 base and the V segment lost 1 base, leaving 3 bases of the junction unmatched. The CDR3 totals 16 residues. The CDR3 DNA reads TGCGCCAGCAGCCAAGGGACAGGGCTTTCTGGAAACACCATATATTTT. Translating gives CASSQGTGLSGNTIYF.